The clone carrying this TCR beta chain was detected once. The antigen remains undetermined. The trim removed 3 bases at V and 7 bases at J, leaving 9 bases unmatched. The V gene's germline CDR1 is KGHDR and CDR2 SFDVKD. The CDR3 sequence is 16 residues long. Molecular barcoding with unique molecular identifiers was used for the TCRbeta library. MiXCR was run by TCRdb on the PCR reads, yielding one entry per CDR3 protein. The profile shows over 450,000 distinct CDR3 sequences, about 10% of them singletons. This sample is part of a study of T-cell reconstitution after alpha-beta-depleted transplantation in children. Whole-study findings and limits: The study reportedly traced alpha-beta T cells about two months after transplant to several hundred expanded graft clones. At one year after transplant, newly produced T cells mostly accounted for T-cell counts and diversity.

The TCR originated in a child younger than 10 with inherited bone marrow failure, due to receive a stem cell transplant. V gene TRBV24-1 combines with J gene TRBJ2-7; 12 bases are shared with TRBD2. The sequencing used PBMCs, collected before TCRalphabeta/CD19-depleted stem cell transplant. CDR3 DNA sequence: TGTGCCACCAGTGATCATAGACTAGCGGGAGTAGATGAGCAGTACTTC. Protein: CATSDHRLAGVDEQYF.